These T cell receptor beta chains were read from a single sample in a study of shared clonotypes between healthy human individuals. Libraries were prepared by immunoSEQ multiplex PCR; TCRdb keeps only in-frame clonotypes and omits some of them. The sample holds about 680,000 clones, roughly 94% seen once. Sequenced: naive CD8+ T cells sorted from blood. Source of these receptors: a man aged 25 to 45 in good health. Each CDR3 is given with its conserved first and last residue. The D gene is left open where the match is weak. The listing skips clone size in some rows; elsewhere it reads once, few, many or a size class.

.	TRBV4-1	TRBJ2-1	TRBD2	CASSYIAGGPYEQFF	TGCGCCAGCAGTTATATCGCGGGAGGGCCTTATGAGCAGTTCTTC
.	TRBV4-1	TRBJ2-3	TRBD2	CASNRLAGGTDTQYF	TGCGCCAGCAACCGCCTAGCGGGAGGCACAGATACGCAGTATTTT
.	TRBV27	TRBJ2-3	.	CASTARDGLTDTQYF	TGTGCCAGCACCGCGCGGGACGGCCTCACAGATACGCAGTATTTT
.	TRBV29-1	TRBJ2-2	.	CSVALQNTGELFF	TGCAGCGTTGCCCTCCAGAACACCGGGGAGCTGTTTTTT
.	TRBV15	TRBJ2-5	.	CATSDTRVLTQETQYF	TGTGCCACCAGCGATACTCGGGTTCTGACTCAAGAGACCCAGTACTTC
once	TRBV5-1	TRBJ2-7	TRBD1	CASSIGTGNRREQYF	TGCGCCAGCAGCATCGGGACAGGCAATCGACGCGAGCAGTACTTC
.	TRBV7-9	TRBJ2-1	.	CASSQDGRYYNEQFF	TGTGCCAGCAGTCAAGACGGCCGATACTACAATGAGCAGTTCTTC
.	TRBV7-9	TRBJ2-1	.	CASSLALNANEQFF	TGTGCCAGCAGCTTAGCGCTTAATGCCAATGAGCAGTTCTTC
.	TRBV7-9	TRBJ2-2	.	CASSLWGQNTGELFF	TGTGCCAGCAGCTTATGGGGACAGAACACCGGGGAGCTGTTTTTT
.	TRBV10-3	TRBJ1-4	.	CAISVTGQPNEKLFF	TGTGCCATCAGTGTAACAGGTCAGCCTAATGAAAAACTGTTTTTT
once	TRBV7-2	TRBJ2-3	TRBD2	CASSFSGLAGIDTQYF	TGTGCCAGCAGCTTTTCGGGACTAGCGGGAATAGATACGCAGTATTTT
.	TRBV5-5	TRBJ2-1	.	CASRKGLEQFF	TGTGCCAGCCGGAAGGGACTTGAGCAGTTCTTC
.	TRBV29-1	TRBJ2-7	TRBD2	CSVAGGALRDYEQYF	TGCAGCGTTGCGGGAGGGGCCTTGCGCGACTACGAGCAGTACTTC
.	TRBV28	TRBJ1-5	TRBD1	CASTITDRGNQPQHF	TGTGCCAGCACGATTACGGACAGGGGGAATCAGCCCCAGCATTTT
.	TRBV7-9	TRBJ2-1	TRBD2	CASRKEAGAYNEQFF	TGTGCCAGCAGAAAAGAAGCGGGAGCTTACAATGAGCAGTTCTTC
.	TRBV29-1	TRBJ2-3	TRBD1	CSVVSVSGGLDTQYF	TGCAGCGTTGTAAGCGTCTCAGGGGGCCTCGATACGCAGTATTTT
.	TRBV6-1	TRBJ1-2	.	CASSEFTGRNGYTF	TGTGCCAGCAGTGAATTCACAGGGAGGAATGGCTACACCTTC
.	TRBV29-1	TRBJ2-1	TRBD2	CSVVGLALYNEQFF	TGCAGCGTTGTCGGACTAGCCCTTTACAATGAGCAGTTCTTC
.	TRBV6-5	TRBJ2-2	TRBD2	CASALGLAGSGELFF	TGTGCCAGCGCGCTCGGACTAGCGGGATCTGGGGAGCTGTTTTTT
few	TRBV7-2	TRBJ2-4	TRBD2	CASSYLAGEHIQYF	TGTGCCAGCAGCTACTTAGCGGGAGAGCACATTCAGTACTTC
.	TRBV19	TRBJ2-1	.	CASSTPGQPYNEQFF	TGTGCCAGTAGTACACCGGGACAACCCTACAATGAGCAGTTCTTC
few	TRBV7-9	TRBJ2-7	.	CASTPGYYEQYF	TGTGCCAGCACCCCAGGATACTACGAGCAGTACTTC
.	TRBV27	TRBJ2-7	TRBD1	CASSPYRGRRSYEQYF	TGTGCCAGCAGTCCCTACAGGGGGAGGAGGTCCTACGAGCAGTACTTC
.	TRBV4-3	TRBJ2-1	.	CASSPQSGASGEQFF	TGCGCCAGCAGCCCACAATCGGGAGCCAGCGGTGAGCAGTTCTTC
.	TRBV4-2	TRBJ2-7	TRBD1	CASSQTGGPGSYEQYF	TGTGCCAGCAGCCAGACAGGGGGCCCGGGCTCCTACGAGCAGTACTTC
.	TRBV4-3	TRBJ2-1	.	CASSQGGNNEQFF	TGCGCCAGCAGCCAAGGGGGTAACAATGAGCAGTTCTTC
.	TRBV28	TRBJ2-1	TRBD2	CASSGPGLAGNGEQFF	TGTGCCAGCAGCGGACCGGGACTAGCGGGAAACGGTGAGCAGTTCTTC
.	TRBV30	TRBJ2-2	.	CAWTVGAGELFF	TGTGCCTGGACTGTCGGGGCCGGGGAGCTGTTTTTT
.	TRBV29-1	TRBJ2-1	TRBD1	CSVAGTDYNEQFF	TGCAGCGTAGCCGGGACAGACTACAATGAGCAGTTCTTC
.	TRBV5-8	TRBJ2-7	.	CASSEGYEQYF	TGTGCCAGCAGCGAAGGCTACGAGCAGTACTTC
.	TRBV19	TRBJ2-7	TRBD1	CASSTGQGIDEQYF	TGTGCCAGTAGTACTGGACAGGGAATCGACGAGCAGTACTTC
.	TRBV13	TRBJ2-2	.	CASSVRERLNTGELFF	TGTGCCAGCAGCGTCCGGGAGAGATTGAACACCGGGGAGCTGTTTTTT
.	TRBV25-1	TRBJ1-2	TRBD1	CASSPLRDSYFDYGYTF	TGTGCCAGCAGTCCGCTCCGGGACAGCTATTTTGACTATGGCTACACCTTC
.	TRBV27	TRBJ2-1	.	CASSLSDPEWGHRDNEQFF	TGTGCCAGCAGTTTATCGGACCCTGAATGGGGACATAGGGACAATGAGCAGTTCTTC
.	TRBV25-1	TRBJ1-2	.	CASSEGPAGVYGYTF	TGTGCCAGCAGTGAAGGTCCAGCCGGGGTCTATGGCTACACCTTC